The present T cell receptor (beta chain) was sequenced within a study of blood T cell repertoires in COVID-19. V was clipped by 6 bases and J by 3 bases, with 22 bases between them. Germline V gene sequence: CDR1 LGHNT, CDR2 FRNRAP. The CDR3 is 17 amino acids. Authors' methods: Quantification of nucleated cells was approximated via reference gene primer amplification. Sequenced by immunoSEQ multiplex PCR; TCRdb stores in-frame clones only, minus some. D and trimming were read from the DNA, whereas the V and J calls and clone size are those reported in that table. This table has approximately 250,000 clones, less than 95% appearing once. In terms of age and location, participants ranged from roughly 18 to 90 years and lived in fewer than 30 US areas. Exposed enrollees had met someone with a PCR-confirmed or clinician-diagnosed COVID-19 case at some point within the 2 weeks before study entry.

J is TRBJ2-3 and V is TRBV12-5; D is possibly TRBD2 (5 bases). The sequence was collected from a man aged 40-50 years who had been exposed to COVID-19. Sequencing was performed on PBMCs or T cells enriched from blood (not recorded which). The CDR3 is CASGFRISATRTDTQYF. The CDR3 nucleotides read TGTGCTAGTGGCTTCCGGATTAGCGCTACTAGAACAGATACGCAGTATTTT.